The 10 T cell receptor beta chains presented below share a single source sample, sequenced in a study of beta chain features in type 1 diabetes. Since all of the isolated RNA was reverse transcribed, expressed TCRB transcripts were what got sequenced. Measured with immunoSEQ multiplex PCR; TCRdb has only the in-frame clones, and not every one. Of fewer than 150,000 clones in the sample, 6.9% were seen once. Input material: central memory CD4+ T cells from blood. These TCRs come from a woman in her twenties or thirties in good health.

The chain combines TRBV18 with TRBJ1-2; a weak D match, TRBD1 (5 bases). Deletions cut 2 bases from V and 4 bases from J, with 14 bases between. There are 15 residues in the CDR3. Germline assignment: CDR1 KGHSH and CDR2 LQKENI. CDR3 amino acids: CASSPEQAQGYGYTF. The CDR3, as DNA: TGTGCCAGCTCACCAGAACAGGCCCAGGGCTATGGCTACACCTTC.

CDR3 coding DNA: TGCGCCAGCAGCTTGGTATCTGGGCTCAACACTGAAGCTTTCTTT. It encodes CASSLVSGLNTEAFF. The rearrangement links TRBV5-1 to TRBJ1-1; D unresolved. CDR1 and CDR2 (germline): SGHRS, YFSETQ. V was shortened by 0 bases and J by 2 bases, with 11 bases between the two germline ends. The CDR3 runs to 15 residues.

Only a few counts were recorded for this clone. The chain's CDR3 is CASSRQGATYEQYF. The CDR3 DNA follows: TGTGCCAGCAGTAGACAGGGGGCAACCTACGAGCAGTACTTC. This rearrangement joins TRBV2 to TRBJ2-7; 10 bases match TRBD1. With V trimmed by 5 bases and J by 2 bases, 3 bases remained unmatched. There are 14 residues in the CDR3. From germline, CDR1 is SNHLY and CDR2 FYNNEI.

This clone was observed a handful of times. This chain's CDR3 is CASSLAGGNTEAFF. In DNA, the CDR3 is TGTGCCAGCAGTTTAGCGGGGGGCAACACTGAAGCTTTCTTT. J is TRBJ1-1 and V is TRBV28; D is perhaps TRBD1 (6 bases). Trimming cost V 2 bases and J 2 bases, with 9 bases left between them. CDR1 is MDHEN and CDR2 is SYDVKM in the germline V gene. This CDR3 comprises 14 residues. The complete variable domain, with remaining parts taken from reference TRBV28 and TRBJ1-1, reads DVKVTQSSRYLVKRTGEKVFLECVQDMDHENMFWYRQDPGLGLRLIYFSYDVKMKEKGDIPEGYSVSREKKERFSLILESASTNQTSMYLCASSLAGGNTEAFFGQGTRLTVV.

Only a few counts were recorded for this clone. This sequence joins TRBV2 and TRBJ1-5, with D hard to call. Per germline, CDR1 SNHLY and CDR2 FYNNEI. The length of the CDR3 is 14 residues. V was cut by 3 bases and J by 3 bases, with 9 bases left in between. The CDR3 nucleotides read TGTGCCAGCAGTGAGATGGAGGTCAATCAGCCCCAGCATTTT. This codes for CASSEMEVNQPQHF.

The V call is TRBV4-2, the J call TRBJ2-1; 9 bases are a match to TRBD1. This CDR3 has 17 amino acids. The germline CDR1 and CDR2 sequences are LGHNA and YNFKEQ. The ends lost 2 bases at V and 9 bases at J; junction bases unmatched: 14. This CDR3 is CASSQSLLNTGGSEQFF. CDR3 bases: TGTGCCAGCAGCCAATCCCTCCTCAATACAGGGGGCAGTGAGCAGTTCTTC.

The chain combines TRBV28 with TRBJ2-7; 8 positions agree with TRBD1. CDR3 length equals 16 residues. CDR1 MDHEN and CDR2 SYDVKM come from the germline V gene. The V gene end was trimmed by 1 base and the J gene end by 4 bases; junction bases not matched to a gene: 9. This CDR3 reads CASSLSGTGGLYEQYF. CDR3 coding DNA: TGTGCCAGCAGTTTATCCGGGACAGGAGGACTATACGAGCAGTACTTC.

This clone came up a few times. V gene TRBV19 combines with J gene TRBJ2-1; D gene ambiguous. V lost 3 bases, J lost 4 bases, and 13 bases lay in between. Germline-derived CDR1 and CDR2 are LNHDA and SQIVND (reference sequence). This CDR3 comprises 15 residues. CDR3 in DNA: TGTGCCAGTAGTATTGAGTCCGGGTTTTACAATGAGCAGTTCTTC. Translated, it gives CASSIESGFYNEQFF.

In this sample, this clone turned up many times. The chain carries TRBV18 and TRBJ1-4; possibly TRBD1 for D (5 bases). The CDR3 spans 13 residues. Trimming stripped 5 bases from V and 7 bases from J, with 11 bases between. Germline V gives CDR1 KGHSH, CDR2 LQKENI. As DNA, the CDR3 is TGTGCCAGCTCAGCAGACAGTACTGAAAAACTGTTTTTT. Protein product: CASSADSTEKLFF.

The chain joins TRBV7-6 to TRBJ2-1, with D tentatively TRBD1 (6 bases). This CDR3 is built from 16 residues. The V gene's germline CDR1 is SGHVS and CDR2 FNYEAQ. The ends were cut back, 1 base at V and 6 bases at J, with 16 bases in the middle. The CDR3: CASSLEVGTNPNEQFF. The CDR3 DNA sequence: TGTGCCAGCAGCTTAGAAGTCGGGACAAACCCCAATGAGCAGTTCTTC. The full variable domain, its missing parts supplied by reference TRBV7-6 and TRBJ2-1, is GAGVSQSPRYKVTKRGQDVALRCDPISGHVSLYWYRQALGQGPEFLTYFNYEAQQDKSGLPNDRFSAERPEGSISTLTIQRTEQRDSAMYRCASSLEVGTNPNEQFFGPGTRLTVL.